This TCR beta chain was identified during a study of blood T cell repertoires in COVID-19. Per the authors' pipeline: Estimated nucleated cell counts came from reference gene primer amplification. Using immunoSEQ multiplex PCR, the repertoire was profiled, and TCRdb retains in-frame clones only, with some absent. V, J and clone size derive from that table, while D and trimming were established from the DNA sequence. The sample has hundreds of thousands of clones; about four fifths are singletons. The CDR3 loop spans 15 amino acids. The V end was cut by 6 bases, the J end by 2 bases, with 13 bases between. Germline-derived CDR1 and CDR2 are MNHNY and SVGAGI (reference sequence).

The chain couples TRBV6-6 to TRBJ2-2; maybe TRBD1 (5 bases). The sequenced sample consisted of peripheral blood. The origin of this receptor is a man at least 80 years old with acute or convalescent COVID-19. In DNA form, the CDR3 reads TGTGCCAGCAGCCCGACAGAGTTTAACACCGGGGAGCTGTTTTTT. Its translation: CASSPTEFNTGELFF.